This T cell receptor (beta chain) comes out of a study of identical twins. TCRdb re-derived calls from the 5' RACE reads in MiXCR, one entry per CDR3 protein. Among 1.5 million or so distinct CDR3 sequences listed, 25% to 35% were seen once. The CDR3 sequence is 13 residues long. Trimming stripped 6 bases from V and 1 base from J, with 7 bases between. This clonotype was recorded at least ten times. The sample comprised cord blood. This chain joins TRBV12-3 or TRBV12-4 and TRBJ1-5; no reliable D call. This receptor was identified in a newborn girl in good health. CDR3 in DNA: TGTGCCAGCAGACTTAACAGCAATCAGCCCCAGCATTTT. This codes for CASRLNSNQPQHF.